Listed below are T cell receptor beta chains from one sample, sequenced in a study of blood T cells in healthy people across ages. TCRdb re-analysed the 5' RACE reads in MiXCR, keeping a single row per CDR3 protein. The sample lists approximately 600,000 distinct CDR3 sequences, under 65% occurring once. Sequencing was done on a sample of blood. The source of these receptors is a man aged 60 to 75 in good health. CDR3s include the opening cysteine and the closing phenylalanine or tryptophan. D genes are given only for firm matches. For some rows the clone size is stated as once, few or many, or as a class when expanded; others skip it.

D gene | J gene | clone size | V gene | CDR3 DNA | CDR3 protein
. | TRBJ2-7 | . | TRBV27 | TGTGCCAGCAGTGTAATTCGGGTCTACGAGCAGTACTTC | CASSVIRVYEQYF
TRBD1 | TRBJ2-7 | . | TRBV4-1 | TGCGCCAGCAGCCCCCTCTTTGGACAGGGCTCCTACGAGCAGTACTTC | CASSPLFGQGSYEQYF
TRBD2 | TRBJ2-1 | . | TRBV18 | TGTGCCAGCTCACCACCTGCGGCTAGCGGGGGGTGGAATGAGCAGTTCTTC | CASSPPAASGGWNEQFF
. | TRBJ2-5 | . | TRBV9 | TGTGCCAGCAGCGTAGGCCTAGCGTCTGAGACCCAGTACTTC | CASSVGLASETQYF
. | TRBJ2-5 | . | TRBV7-2 | TGTGCCAGCAGCTCCGCGGTTGGTAGGCCAGAGACCCAGTACTTC | CASSSAVGRPETQYF
. | TRBJ2-7 | . | TRBV6-2/TRBV6-3 | TGTGCCAGCAGTTACAGGAGGGGGCCCTACGAGCAGTACTTC | CASSYRRGPYEQYF
TRBD2 | TRBJ2-5 | . | TRBV20-1 | TGCAGTGCTAGAGTACCCCTAGCGGGGGGAAAAGAGACCCAGTACTTC | CSARVPLAGGKETQYF
. | TRBJ1-5 | . | TRBV6-1 | TGTGCCAGCAGTGAACTTTCATGGCCCGTTGACGATCAGCCCCAGCATTTT | CASSELSWPVDDQPQHF
. | TRBJ2-6 | few | TRBV29-1 | TGCAGCGTTGAATTCCAACAGGGTTTGGGGGCCAACGTCCTGACTTTC | CSVEFQQGLGANVLTF
. | TRBJ1-2 | . | TRBV9 | TGTGCCAGCAGCCAGAGGGGGAACTATGGCTACACCTTC | CASSQRGNYGYTF
. | TRBJ2-5 | few | TRBV7-2 | TGTGCCAGCAGCTCTAACCGGGGCTGGGAGACCCAGTACTTC | CASSSNRGWETQYF
. | TRBJ1-2 | . | TRBV12-3/TRBV12-4 | TGTGCCAGCAGTTTAGGTGCCACCAACTATGGCTACACCTTC | CASSLGATNYGYTF
TRBD1 | TRBJ1-1 | few | TRBV2 | TGTGCCAGCATTACAGACAGGGGGGGGCGAGCTTTCTTT | CASITDRGGRAFF
TRBD1 | TRBJ2-3 | . | TRBV20-1 | TGCAGTGCCGCGCCACAGGGGGCAATAGATACGCAGTATTTT | CSAAPQGAIDTQYF
. | TRBJ1-6 | . | TRBV20-1 | TGCAGTGCAGCCGCCGGGACCGGGGGGACCTATAATTCACCCCTCCACTTT | CSAAAGTGGTYNSPLHF
TRBD2 | TRBJ2-5 | . | TRBV11-2 | TGTGCCAGCAGCTTAGCGAGACTAGCGGTGCAAGAGATCCAGTACTTC | CASSLARLAVQEIQYF
. | TRBJ2-1 | . | TRBV27 | TGTGCCAGCAGTTTATCGGGATTGGCAGGGTGGTTCTTC | CASSLSGLAGWFF
. | TRBJ2-7 | . | TRBV7-9 | TGTGCCAGCAGCTCGTCCCTAATATCGGGCTCCTACGAGCAGTACTTC | CASSSSLISGSYEQYF
. | TRBJ2-6 | . | TRBV6-2/TRBV6-3 | TGTGCCAGCAGTTACTCAGCAGGGGTCACCTCTGGGGCCAACGTCCTGACTTTC | CASSYSAGVTSGANVLTF
. | TRBJ2-5 | few | TRBV10-3 | TGTGCCATCAGGGAACAGGGCCAAGAGACCCAGTACTTC | CAIREQGQETQYF
. | TRBJ2-6 | many | TRBV4-1 | TGCGCCAGCAGCCAACCGGAGGGACAGGGGGCCAACGTCCTGACTTTC | CASSQPEGQGANVLTF
. | TRBJ2-5 | few | TRBV20-1 | TGCAGTCAGACAGTGACCCTAGGTGGAGAGACCCAGTACTTC | CSQTVTLGGETQYF
. | TRBJ2-1 | few | TRBV24-1 | TGTGCCACCAGTGAGACGGCGCATTGGTTCTTC | CATSETAHWFF
. | TRBJ2-5 | . | TRBV18 | TGTGCCAGCTCGTCCGGGACGGTATCGGGAGAGACCCAGTACTTC | CASSSGTVSGETQYF
. | TRBJ2-5 | . | TRBV29-1 | TGCAGCGTCCACCCCACGACATTGGAAGAGACCCAGTACTTC | CSVHPTTLEETQYF
. | TRBJ2-7 | . | TRBV7-2 | TGTGCCAGCAGCTTCAGACAGAGGACATACAATGAGCAGTACTTC | CASSFRQRTYNEQYF
TRBD2 | TRBJ2-1 | few | TRBV27 | TGTGCCAGCATGGGGGGGACTAGCGGGGAAAATGAGCAGTTCTTC | CASMGGTSGENEQFF
. | TRBJ1-4 | . | TRBV4-1 | TGCGCCAGCAGCCAAGATCCCAACAGGGTAGGGGAACCAACTAATGAAAAACTGTTTTTT | CASSQDPNRVGEPTNEKLFF
TRBD1 | TRBJ1-4 | . | TRBV29-1 | TGCAGCGGCCAGGGGGCAGGGGAAAAACTGTTTTTT | CSGQGAGEKLFF
TRBD1 | TRBJ2-5 | . | TRBV20-1 | TGCAGTGCTAGCGACAGGGGAGTGGGAGAGACCCAGTACTTC | CSASDRGVGETQYF
. | TRBJ1-1 | once | TRBV6-1 | TGTGCCAGTATCGGGGCGACCACTGAAGCTTTCTTT | CASIGATTEAFF
TRBD2 | TRBJ2-1 | . | TRBV20-1 | TGCAGTGCACCTCGGGCGGGGGGCGGCGATGAGCAGTTCTTC | CSAPRAGGGDEQFF
TRBD2 | TRBJ2-3 | . | TRBV10-3 | TGTGCCATCAGCCTGACTAGCGGGGGTACAGATACGCAGTATTTT | CAISLTSGGTDTQYF
TRBD2 | TRBJ2-2 | . | TRBV3-1 | TGTGCCAGCAGCCAACTCCCCGGGGGGGCCATCGGGGAGCTGTTTTTT | CASSQLPGGAIGELFF
TRBD1 | TRBJ2-5 | . | TRBV6-5 | TGTGCCAGCAGCGACAGGGAGACTTACAATGAGCAGTACTTC | CASSDRETYNEQYF
. | TRBJ2-7 | . | TRBV15 | TGTGCCACCAGCAGAGATGTTCAGGGTCCCTACGAGCAGTACTTC | CATSRDVQGPYEQYF
TRBD1 | TRBJ2-1 | . | TRBV3-1 | TGTGCCAGCAGCCATGTGGGACAGGGGGCCTACAATGAGCAGTTCTTC | CASSHVGQGAYNEQFF
. | TRBJ2-4 | . | TRBV5-8 | TGTGCCAGCAGCTTGGACTGGAGTAACATTCAGTACTTC | CASSLDWSNIQYF
TRBD1 | TRBJ2-2 | once | TRBV7-2 | TGTGCCAGCAGCCTCCGGGACAGGGCTTTAACCGGGGAGCTGTTTTTT | CASSLRDRALTGELFF
. | TRBJ2-5 | few | TRBV20-1 | TGCAGTGCTTCTAGGCAAGAGACCCAGTACTTC | CSASRQETQYF
TRBD2 | TRBJ2-7 | few | TRBV14 | TGTGCCAGCAGCCAACTCGGAGCGGGGAACGAGCAGTACTTC | CASSQLGAGNEQYF
. | TRBJ2-1 | . | TRBV20-1 | TGCAGTGCTAGAGTGTTAGGACAGATCGTCTACAATGAGCAGTTCTTC | CSARVLGQIVYNEQFF
. | TRBJ2-1 | . | TRBV9 | TGTGCCAGCAGCTCTCGGGGCGACCTCAACTACAATGAGCAGTTCTTC | CASSSRGDLNYNEQFF
. | TRBJ1-1 | . | TRBV11-2 | TGTGCCAGCAGCTTAAGGGGAGGGGGAGTCACTGAAGCTTTCTTT | CASSLRGGGVTEAFF
. | TRBJ2-1 | . | TRBV9 | TGTGCCAGCAGCACACAGGGCGATGAGCAGTTCTTC | CASSTQGDEQFF
. | TRBJ2-1 | . | TRBV2 | TGTGCCAGCTCCGAAGGTATGGGGAGATACTACAATGAGCAGTTCTTC | CASSEGMGRYYNEQFF
TRBD2 | TRBJ2-1 | . | TRBV20-1 | TGCAGGGCTAGAGATCTGACTAGCGAGCAGTTCTTC | CRARDLTSEQFF
TRBD2 | TRBJ2-7 | . | TRBV28 | TGTGCCAGCAGATCCCTTGGGACTACGACTGTTTCCTACGAGCAGTACTTC | CASRSLGTTTVSYEQYF
TRBD1 | TRBJ1-2 | few | TRBV6-5 | TGTGCCAGCAGTCCGCGACAGGGAGAGGCGGGGGGTGGCTACACCTTC | CASSPRQGEAGGGYTF
. | TRBJ2-1 | . | TRBV5-1 | TGCGCCAGCAGCTTGGAATATATAGGGGACAATGAGCAGTTCTTC | CASSLEYIGDNEQFF
. | TRBJ1-1 | . | TRBV6-1 | TGTGCCAGCAGTCCCCTCGGGAGGGCGAACACTGAAGCTTTCTTT | CASSPLGRANTEAFF
TRBD1 | TRBJ2-7 | . | TRBV15 | TGTGCCACCAGCAGTCACCCGGACAGGGGCGCATTTGCCCAGTACTTC | CATSSHPDRGAFAQYF
. | TRBJ2-3 | . | TRBV2 | TGTGCCAGCACCGAAGGAGTGGGGGCGACCACAGATACGCAGTATTTT | CASTEGVGATTDTQYF
. | TRBJ1-2 | . | TRBV5-4 | TGTGCCAGCAGACATGGGACAAGGAACTATGGCTACACCTTC | CASRHGTRNYGYTF